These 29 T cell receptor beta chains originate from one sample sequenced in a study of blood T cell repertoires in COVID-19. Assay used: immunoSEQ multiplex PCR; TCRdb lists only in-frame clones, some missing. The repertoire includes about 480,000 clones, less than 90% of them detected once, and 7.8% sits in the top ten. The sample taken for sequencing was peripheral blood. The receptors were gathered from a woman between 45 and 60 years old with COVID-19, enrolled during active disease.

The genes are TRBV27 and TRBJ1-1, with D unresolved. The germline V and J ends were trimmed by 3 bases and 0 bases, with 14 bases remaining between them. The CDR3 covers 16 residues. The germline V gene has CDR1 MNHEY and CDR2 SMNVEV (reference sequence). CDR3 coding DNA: TGTGCCAGCAGTTTCCGCCTGGGAGGCTTGAACACTGAAGCTTTCTTT. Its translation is CASSFRLGGLNTEAFF.

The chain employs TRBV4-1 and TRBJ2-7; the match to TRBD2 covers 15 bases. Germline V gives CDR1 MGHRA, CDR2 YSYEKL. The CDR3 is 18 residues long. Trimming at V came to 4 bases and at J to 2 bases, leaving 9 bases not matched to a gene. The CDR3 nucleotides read TGCGCCAGCAGCCTTCAGGGACTAGCGGGGGGTAAGGCCTACGAGCAGTACTTC. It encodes CASSLQGLAGGKAYEQYF.

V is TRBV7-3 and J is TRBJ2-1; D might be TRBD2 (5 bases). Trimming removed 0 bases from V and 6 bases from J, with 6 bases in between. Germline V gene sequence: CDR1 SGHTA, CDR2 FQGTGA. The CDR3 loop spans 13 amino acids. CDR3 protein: CASSLTDFNEQFF. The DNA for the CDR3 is TGTGCCAGCAGCTTAACGGACTTCAATGAGCAGTTCTTC.

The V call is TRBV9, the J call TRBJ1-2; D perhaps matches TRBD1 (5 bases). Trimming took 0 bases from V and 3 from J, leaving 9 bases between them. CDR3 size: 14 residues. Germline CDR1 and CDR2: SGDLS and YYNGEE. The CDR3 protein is CASSVDSRDYGYTF. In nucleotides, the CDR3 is TGTGCCAGCAGCGTAGACAGCAGGGACTATGGCTACACCTTC.

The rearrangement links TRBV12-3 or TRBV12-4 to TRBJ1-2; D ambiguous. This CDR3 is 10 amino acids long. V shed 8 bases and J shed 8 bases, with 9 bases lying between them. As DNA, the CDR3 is TGTGCCAGCGGGAGAATCGGCTACACCTTC. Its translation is CASGRIGYTF.

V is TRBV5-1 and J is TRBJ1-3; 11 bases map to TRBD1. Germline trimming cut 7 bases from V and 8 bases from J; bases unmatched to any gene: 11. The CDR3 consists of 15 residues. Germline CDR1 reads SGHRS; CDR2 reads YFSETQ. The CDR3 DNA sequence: TGCGCCAGCTCCCGGACAGGGGGCGCTTTGGACACCATATATTTT. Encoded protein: CASSRTGGALDTIYF.

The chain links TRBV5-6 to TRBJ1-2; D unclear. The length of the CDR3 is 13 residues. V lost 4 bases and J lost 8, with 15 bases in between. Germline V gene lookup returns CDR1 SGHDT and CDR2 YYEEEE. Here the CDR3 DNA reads TGTGCCAGCAGCCTCATCGTCTCGGGGGGCTACACCTTC. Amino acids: CASSLIVSGGYTF. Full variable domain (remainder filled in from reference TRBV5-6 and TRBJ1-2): DAGVTQSPTHLIKTRGQQVTLRCSPKSGHDTVSWYQQALGQGPQFIFQYYEEEERQRGNFPDRFSGHQFPNYSSELNVNALLLGDSALYLCASSLIVSGGYTFGSGTRLTVV.

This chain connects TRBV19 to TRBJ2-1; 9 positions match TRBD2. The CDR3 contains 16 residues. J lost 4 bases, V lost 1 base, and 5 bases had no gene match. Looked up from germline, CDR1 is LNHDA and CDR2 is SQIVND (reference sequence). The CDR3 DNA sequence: TGTGCCAGTAGTATAGTGGCGGGGGGGCCGTACAATGAGCAGTTCTTC. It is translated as CASSIVAGGPYNEQFF.

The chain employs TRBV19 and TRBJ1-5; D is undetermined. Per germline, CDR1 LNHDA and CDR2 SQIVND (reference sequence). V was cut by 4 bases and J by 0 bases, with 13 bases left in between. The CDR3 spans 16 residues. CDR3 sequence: CASSTLGGHSNQPQHF. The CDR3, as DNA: TGTGCCAGTAGTACCCTAGGCGGCCATAGCAATCAGCCCCAGCATTTT.

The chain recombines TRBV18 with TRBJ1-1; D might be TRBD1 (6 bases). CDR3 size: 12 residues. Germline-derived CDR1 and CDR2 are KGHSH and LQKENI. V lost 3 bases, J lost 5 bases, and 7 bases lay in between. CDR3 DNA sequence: TGTGCCAGCTCACCGGGGACAACTGAAGCTTTCTTT. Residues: CASSPGTTEAFF.

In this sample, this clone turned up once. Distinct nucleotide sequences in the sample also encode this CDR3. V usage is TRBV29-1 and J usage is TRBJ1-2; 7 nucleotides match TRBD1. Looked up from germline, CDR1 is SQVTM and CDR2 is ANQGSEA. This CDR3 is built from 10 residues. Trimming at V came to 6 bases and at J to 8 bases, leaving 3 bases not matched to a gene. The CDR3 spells CSVTGDGYTF. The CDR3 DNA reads TGCAGCGTCACAGGGGACGGCTACACCTTC. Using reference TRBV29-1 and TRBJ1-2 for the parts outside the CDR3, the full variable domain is SAVISQKPSRDICQRGTSLTIQCQVDSQVTMMFWYRQQPGQSLTLIATANQGSEATYESGFVIDKFPISRPNLTFSTLTVSNMSPEDSSIYLCSVTGDGYTFGSGTRLTVV.

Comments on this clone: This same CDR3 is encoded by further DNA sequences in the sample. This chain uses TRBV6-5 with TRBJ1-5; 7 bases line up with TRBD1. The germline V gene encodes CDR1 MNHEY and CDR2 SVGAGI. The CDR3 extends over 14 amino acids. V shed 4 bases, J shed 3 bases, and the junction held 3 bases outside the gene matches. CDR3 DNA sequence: TGTGCCAGCAGTTCGGGACAGCCCAATCAGCCCCAGCATTTT. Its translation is CASSSGQPNQPQHF.

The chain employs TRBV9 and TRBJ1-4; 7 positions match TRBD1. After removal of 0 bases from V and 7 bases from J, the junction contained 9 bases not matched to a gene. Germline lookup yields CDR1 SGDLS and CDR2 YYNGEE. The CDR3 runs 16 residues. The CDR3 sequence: CASSVGGDRVTEKLFF. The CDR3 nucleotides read TGTGCCAGCAGCGTAGGCGGTGACAGGGTCACTGAAAAACTGTTTTTT.

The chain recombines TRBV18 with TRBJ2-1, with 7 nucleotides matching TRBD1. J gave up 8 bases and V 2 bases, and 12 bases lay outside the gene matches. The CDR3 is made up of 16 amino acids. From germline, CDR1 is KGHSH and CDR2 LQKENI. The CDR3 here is CASSPASGQYFDEQFF. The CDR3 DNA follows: TGTGCCAGCTCACCAGCTTCGGGACAGTATTTTGATGAGCAGTTCTTC.

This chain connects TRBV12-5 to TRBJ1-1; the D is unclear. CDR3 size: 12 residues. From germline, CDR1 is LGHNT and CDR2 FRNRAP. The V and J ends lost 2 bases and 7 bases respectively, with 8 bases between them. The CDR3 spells CASGLNGGEAFF. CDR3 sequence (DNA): TGTGCTAGTGGTTTGAACGGCGGTGAAGCTTTCTTT.

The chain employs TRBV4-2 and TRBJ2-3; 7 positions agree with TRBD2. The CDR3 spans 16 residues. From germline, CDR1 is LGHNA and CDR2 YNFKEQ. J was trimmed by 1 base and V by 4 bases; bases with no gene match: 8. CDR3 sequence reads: CASSPGLGVGTDTQYF. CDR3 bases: TGTGCCAGCAGCCCCGGACTAGGCGTTGGCACAGATACGCAGTATTTT.

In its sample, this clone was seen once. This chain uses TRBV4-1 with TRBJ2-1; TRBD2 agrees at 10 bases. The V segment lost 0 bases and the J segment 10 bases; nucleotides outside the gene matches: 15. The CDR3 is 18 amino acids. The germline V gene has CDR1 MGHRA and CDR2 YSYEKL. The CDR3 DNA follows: TGCGCCAGCAGCCAAGATTCGAAGGGCCTAGCGGGGGTAAGGGAGCAGTTCTTC. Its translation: CASSQDSKGLAGVREQFF.

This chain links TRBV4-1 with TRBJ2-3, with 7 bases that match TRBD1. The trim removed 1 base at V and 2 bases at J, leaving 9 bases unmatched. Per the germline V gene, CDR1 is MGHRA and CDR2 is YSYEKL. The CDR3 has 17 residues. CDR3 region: CASSQVARGLATDTQYF. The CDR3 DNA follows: TGCGCCAGCAGCCAAGTCGCAAGGGGGCTGGCCACAGATACGCAGTATTTT.

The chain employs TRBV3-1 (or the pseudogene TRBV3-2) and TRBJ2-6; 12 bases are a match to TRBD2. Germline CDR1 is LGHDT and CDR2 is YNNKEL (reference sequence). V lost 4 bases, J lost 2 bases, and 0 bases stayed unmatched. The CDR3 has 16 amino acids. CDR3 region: CASSPSGGAGANVLTF. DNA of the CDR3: TGTGCCAGCAGCCCTAGCGGGGGGGCTGGGGCCAACGTCCTGACTTTC.

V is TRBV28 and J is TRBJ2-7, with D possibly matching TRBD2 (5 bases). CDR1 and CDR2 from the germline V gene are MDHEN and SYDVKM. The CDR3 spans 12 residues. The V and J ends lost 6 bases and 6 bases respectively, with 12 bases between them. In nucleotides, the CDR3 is TGTGCCAGCAGGCAGGAGGTCTCCGAGCAGTACTTC. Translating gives CASRQEVSEQYF.

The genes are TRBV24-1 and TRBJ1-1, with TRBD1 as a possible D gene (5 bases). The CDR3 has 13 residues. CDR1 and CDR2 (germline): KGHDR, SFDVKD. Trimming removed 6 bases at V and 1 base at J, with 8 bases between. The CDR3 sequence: CATSSTGNTEAFF. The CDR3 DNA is TGTGCCACCAGTTCTACAGGGAACACTGAAGCTTTCTTT.

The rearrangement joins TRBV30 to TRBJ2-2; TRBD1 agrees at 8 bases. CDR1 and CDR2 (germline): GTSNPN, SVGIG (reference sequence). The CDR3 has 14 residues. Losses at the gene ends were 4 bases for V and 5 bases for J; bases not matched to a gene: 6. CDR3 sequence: CAWTPGGGTGELFF. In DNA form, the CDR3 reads TGTGCCTGGACCCCAGGGGGCGGAACCGGGGAGCTGTTTTTT.

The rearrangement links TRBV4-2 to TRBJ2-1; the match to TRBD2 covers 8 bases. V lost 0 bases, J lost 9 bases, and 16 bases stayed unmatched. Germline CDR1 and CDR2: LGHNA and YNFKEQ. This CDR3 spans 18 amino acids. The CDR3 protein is CASSQETSGGRYKTEQFF. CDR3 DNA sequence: TGTGCCAGCAGCCAAGAAACTAGCGGCGGACGATACAAGACTGAGCAGTTCTTC.

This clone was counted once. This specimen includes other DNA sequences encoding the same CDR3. The CDR3 loop reads CASSQPGQGYEQYF. For the CDR3, the DNA is TGCGCCAGCAGCCAGCCGGGACAGGGCTACGAGCAGTACTTC. V usage is TRBV4-1 and J usage is TRBJ2-7, with 9 bases matching TRBD1. Unmatched junction bases numbered 3, after V lost 3 bases and J lost 3 bases. The V gene's germline CDR1 is MGHRA and CDR2 YSYEKL. The CDR3 covers 14 residues.

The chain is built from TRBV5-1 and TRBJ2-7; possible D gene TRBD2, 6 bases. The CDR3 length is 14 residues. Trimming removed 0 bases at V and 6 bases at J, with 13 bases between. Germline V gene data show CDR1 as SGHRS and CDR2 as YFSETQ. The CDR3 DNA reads TGCGCCAGCAGCTTGGACGGGACTCCCGGCGAGCAGTACTTC. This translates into CASSLDGTPGEQYF.

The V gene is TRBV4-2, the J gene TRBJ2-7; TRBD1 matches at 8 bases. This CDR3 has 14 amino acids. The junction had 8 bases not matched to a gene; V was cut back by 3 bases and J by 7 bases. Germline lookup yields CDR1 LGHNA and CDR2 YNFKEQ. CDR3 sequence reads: CASSQADRGGEQYF. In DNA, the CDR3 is TGTGCCAGCAGCCAGGCCGACAGGGGTGGGGAGCAGTACTTC.

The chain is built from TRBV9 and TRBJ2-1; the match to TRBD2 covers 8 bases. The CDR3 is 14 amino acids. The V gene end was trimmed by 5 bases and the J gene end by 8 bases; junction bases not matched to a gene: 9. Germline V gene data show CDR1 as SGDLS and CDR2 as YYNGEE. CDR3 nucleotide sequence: TGTGCCAGCAGGCTCCGGGGGGGGTACCATGAGCAGTTCTTC. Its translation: CASRLRGGYHEQFF.

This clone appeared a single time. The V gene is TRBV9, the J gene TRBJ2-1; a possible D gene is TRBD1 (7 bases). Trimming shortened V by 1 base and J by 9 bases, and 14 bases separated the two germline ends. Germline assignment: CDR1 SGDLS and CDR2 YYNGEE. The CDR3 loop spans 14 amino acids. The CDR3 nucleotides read TGTGCCAGCAGCGTAAGACAGGGAGGTACTGAGCAGTTCTTC. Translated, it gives CASSVRQGGTEQFF.

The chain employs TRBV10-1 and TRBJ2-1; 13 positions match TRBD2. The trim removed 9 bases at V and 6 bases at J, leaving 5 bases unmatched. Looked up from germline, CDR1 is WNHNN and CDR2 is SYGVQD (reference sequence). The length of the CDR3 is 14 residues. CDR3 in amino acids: CASGTSGDSNEQFF. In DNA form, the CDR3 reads TGCGCCAGTGGGACTAGCGGGGATAGCAATGAGCAGTTCTTC.